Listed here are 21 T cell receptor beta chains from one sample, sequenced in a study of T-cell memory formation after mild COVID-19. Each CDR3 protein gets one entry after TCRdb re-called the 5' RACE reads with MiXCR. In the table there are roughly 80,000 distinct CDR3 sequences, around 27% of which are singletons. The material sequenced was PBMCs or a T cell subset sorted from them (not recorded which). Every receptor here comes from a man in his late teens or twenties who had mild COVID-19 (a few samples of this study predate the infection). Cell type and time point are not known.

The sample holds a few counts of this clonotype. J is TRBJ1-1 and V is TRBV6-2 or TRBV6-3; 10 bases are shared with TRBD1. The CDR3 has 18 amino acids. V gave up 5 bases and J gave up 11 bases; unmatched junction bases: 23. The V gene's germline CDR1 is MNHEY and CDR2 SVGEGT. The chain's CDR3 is CASSPRGQGGPIPKPAFF. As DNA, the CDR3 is TGTGCCAGCAGTCCCCGAGGACAGGGGGGACCGATTCCAAAACCGGCTTTCTTT.

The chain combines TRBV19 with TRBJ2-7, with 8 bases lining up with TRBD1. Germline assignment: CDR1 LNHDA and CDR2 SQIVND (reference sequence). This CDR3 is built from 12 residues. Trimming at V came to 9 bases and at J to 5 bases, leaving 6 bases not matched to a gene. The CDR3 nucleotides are TGTGCCAGCCGAGGACAGGGCCACGAGCAGTACGTC. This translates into CASRGQGHEQYV.

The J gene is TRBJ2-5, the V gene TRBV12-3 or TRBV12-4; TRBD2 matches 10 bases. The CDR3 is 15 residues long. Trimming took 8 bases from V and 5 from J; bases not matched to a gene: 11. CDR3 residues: CASQGSGGVLETQYF. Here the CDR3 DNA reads TGTGCCAGCCAGGGCAGCGGGGGGGTTCTTGAGACCCAGTACTTC.

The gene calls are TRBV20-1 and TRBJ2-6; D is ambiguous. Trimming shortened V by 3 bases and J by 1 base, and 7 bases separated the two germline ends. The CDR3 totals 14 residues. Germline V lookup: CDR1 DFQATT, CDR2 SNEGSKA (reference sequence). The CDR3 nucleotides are TGCAGTGCTAGGGCGGTATCTGGGGCCAACGTCCTGACTTTC. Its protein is CSARAVSGANVLTF.

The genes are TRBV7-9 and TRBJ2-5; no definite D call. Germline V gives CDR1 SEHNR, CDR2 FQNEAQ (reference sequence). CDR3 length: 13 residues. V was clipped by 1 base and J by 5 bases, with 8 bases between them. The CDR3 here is CASSLVPKETQYF. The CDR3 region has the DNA TGTGCCAGCAGCTTAGTCCCGAAGGAGACCCAGTACTTC.

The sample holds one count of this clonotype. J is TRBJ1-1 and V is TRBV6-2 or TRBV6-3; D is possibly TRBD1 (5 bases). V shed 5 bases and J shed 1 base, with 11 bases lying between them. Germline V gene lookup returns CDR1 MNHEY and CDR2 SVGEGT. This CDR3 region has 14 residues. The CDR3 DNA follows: TGTGCCAGCAGTCTACGGGGACCGAACACTGAAGCTTTCTTT. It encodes CASSLRGPNTEAFF.

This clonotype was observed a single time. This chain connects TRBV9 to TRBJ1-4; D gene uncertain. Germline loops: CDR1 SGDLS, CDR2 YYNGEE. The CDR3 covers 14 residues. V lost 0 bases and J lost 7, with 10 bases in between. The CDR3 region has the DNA TGTGCCAGCAGCGTAGGCCGGGTAACTGAAAAACTGTTTTTT. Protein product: CASSVGRVTEKLFF. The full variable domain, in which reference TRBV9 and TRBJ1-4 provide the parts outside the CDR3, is DSGVTQTPKHLITATGQRVTLRCSPRSGDLSVYWYQQSLDQGLQFLIQYYNGEERAKGNILERFSAQQFPDLHSELNLSSLELGDSALYFCASSVGRVTEKLFFGSGTQLSVL.

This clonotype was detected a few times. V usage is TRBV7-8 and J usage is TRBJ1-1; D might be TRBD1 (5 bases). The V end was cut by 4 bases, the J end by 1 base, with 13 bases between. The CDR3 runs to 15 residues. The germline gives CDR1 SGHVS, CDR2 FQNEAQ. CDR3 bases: TGTGCCAGCAGCTCGAGTCTGGGGGAGAACACTGAAGCTTTCTTT. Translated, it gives CASSSSLGENTEAFF.

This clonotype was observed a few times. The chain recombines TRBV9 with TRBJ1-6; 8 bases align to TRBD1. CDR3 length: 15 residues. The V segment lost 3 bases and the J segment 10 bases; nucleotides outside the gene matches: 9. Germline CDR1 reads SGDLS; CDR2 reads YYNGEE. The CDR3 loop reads CASSGRDRLNSPLHF. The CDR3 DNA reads TGTGCCAGCAGCGGCCGGGACAGGTTAAACTCACCCCTCCACTTT.

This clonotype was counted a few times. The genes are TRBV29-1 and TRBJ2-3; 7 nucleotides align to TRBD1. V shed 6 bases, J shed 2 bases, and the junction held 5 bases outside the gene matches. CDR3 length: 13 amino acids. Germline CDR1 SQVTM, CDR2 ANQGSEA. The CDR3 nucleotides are TGCAGCGTAGGGACAGAGAACACAGATACGCAGTATTTT. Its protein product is CSVGTENTDTQYF.

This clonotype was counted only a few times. CDR3 region: CASSTGSLGNTIYF. CDR3 bases: TGCGCCAGCAGCACGGGGTCGCTAGGAAACACCATATATTTT. The chain joins TRBV4-3 to TRBJ1-3; D is ambiguous. V was trimmed by 5 bases and J by 4 bases, leaving 12 bases between them. CDR3 size: 14 residues. Germline V CDR1 and CDR2: LGHNA, YSLEER.

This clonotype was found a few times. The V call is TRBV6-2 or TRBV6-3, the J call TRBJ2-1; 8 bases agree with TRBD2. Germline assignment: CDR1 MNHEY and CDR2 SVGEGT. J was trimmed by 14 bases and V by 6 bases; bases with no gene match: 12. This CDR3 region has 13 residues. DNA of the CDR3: TGTGCCAGCAGGTACGGCACGGGGGGGCCGAAGTTCTTC. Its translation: CASRYGTGGPKFF.

The CDR3 is CASNGLLSEVTDTQYF. The CDR3 DNA reads as TGTGCCAGCAATGGGCTCCTCAGCGAGGTGACAGATACGCAGTATTTT. The V and J genes are TRBV6-2 or TRBV6-3 and TRBJ2-3; the D is unclear. Germline CDR1 is MNHEY and CDR2 is SVGEGT. This CDR3 has 16 amino acids. V lost 7 bases, J lost 3 bases, and 20 bases lay in between.

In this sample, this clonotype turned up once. DNA for the CDR3: TGCGCCAGCAGCCCTCAGGGCAGGGGCCGGGGCACTGAAGCTTTCTTT. It is translated as CASSPQGRGRGTEAFF. The genes are TRBV4-1 and TRBJ1-1; D may be TRBD1 (6 bases). The germline gives CDR1 MGHRA, CDR2 YSYEKL. Trimming removed 4 bases from V and 4 bases from J, with 19 bases in between. This CDR3 contains 16 residues.

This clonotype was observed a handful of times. The DNA of the CDR3 is TGCGCCAGCAGCCGCTCGGTGGGGGGATATGAAGAGCAGTTCTTC. It yields the protein CASSRSVGGYEEQFF. J is TRBJ2-1 and V is TRBV4-1, with D possibly being TRBD2 (6 bases). The CDR3 contains 15 residues. Trimming cost V 4 bases and J 10 bases, with 20 bases left between them. CDR1 is MGHRA, CDR2 YSYEKL, per germline.

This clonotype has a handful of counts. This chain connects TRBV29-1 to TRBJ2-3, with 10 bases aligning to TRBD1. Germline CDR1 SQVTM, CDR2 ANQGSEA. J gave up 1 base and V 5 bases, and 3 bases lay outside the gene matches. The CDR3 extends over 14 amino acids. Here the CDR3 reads CSVSGTGGTDTQYF. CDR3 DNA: TGCAGCGTTTCTGGGACAGGGGGCACAGATACGCAGTATTTT.

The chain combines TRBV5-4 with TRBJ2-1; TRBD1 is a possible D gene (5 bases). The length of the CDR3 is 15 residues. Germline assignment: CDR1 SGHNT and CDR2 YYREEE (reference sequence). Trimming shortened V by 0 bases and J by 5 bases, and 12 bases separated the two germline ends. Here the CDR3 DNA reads TGTGCCAGCAGCTTGGGGGGCCCTGCGCACAATGAGCAGTTCTTC. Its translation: CASSLGGPAHNEQFF.

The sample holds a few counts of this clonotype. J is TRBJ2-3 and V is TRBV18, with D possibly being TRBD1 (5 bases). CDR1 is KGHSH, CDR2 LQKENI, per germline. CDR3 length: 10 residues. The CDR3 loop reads CALGEDTQYF. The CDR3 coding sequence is TGTGCGCTAGGGGAAGATACGCAGTATTTT.

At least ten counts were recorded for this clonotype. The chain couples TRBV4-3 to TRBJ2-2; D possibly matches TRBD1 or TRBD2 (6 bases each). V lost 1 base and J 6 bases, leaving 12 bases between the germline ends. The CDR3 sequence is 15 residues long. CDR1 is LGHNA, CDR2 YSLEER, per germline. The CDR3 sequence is CASSQGRGMPGELFF. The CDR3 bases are TGCGCCAGCAGCCAAGGGAGGGGGATGCCCGGGGAGCTGTTTTTT.

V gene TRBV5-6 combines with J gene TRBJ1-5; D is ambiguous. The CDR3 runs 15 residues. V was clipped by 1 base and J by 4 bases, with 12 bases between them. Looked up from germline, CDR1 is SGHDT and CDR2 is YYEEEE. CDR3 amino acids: CASSLHGFGNQPQHF. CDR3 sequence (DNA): TGTGCCAGCAGCTTGCATGGCTTCGGTAATCAGCCCCAGCATTTT.

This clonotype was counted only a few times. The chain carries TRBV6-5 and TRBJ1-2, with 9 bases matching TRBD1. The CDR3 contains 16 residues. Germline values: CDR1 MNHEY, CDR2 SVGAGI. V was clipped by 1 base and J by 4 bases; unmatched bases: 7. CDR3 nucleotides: TGTGCCAGCAGTTACTATAGGACAGGGGATCGCTATGGCTACACCTTC. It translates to CASSYYRTGDRYGYTF.